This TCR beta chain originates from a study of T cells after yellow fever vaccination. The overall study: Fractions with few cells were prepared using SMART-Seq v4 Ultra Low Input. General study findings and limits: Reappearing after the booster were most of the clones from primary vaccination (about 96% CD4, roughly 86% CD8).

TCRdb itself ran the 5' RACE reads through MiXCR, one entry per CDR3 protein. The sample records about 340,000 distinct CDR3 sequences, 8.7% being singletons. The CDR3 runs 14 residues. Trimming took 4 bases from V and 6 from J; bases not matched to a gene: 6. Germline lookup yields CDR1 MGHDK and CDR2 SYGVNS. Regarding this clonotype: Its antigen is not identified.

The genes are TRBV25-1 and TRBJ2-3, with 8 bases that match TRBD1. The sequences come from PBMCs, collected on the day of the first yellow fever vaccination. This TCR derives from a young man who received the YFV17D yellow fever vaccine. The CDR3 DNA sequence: TGTGCCAGCAGTGGGCGACAGGGGCTCGATACGCAGTATTTT. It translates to CASSGRQGLDTQYF.